These 13 T cell receptor beta chains originate from one sample sequenced in a study of T cell changes during pregnancy in multiple sclerosis. Assay used: immunoSEQ multiplex PCR; TCRdb lists only in-frame clones, some missing. The table shows over 25,000 clones, with about 88% occurring only once. The input for sequencing was CD8+ T cells from peripheral blood mononuclear cells, taken in the second trimester of pregnancy. Receptors were obtained from a female donor with multiple sclerosis, enrolled in a pregnancy study.

In this sample, this clone turned up a few times. The chain carries TRBV18 and TRBJ2-7; 7 bases map to TRBD1. With 0 bases clipped from V and 2 bases from J, the junction kept 10 bases outside the gene matches. The CDR3 runs 17 residues. Germline V gene lookup returns CDR1 KGHSH and CDR2 LQKENI. The chain's CDR3 is CASSPPDRVGVPYEQYF. DNA for the CDR3: TGTGCCAGCTCACCACCCGACAGGGTTGGCGTTCCCTACGAGCAGTACTTC.

J is TRBJ2-2 and V is TRBV4-2; D possibly corresponds to TRBD2 (5 bases). The CDR3 spans 14 residues. Germline V gives CDR1 LGHNA, CDR2 YNFKEQ. The V and J ends lost 0 bases and 9 bases respectively, with 11 bases between them. This CDR3 reads CASSQESGPRELFF. CDR3 nucleotide sequence: TGTGCCAGCAGCCAAGAGAGCGGTCCGCGGGAGCTGTTTTTT.

The chain links TRBV5-5 to TRBJ2-7, with TRBD1 as a possible D gene (5 bases). Germline V lookup: CDR1 SGHKS, CDR2 YYEKEE (reference sequence). Trimming took off 3 bases at V and 2 bases at J, with 15 bases between the two ends. The CDR3 is 15 amino acids. CDR3 bases: TGTGCCAGCAGCTCACCCCCGGAAGGGGCCTACGAGCAGTACTTC. Translated: CASSSPPEGAYEQYF. The complete variable domain, with remaining parts taken from reference TRBV5-5 and TRBJ2-7, reads DAGVTQSPTHLIKTRGQQVTLRCSPISGHKSVSWYQQVLGQGPQFIFQYYEKEERGRGNFPDRFSARQFPNYSSELNVNALLLGDSALYLCASSSPPEGAYEQYFGPGTRLTVT.

This clone appeared once. This sequence joins TRBV2 and TRBJ2-7; 14 bases align to TRBD2. Germline CDR1 SNHLY, CDR2 FYNNEI. CDR3 size: 15 residues. Trimming removed 7 bases from V and 0 bases from J; junction bases left unmatched: 2. CDR3 bases: TGTGCCAGCATGGGACTAGCGGGGGACTCCTACGAGCAGTACTTC. Its translation is CASMGLAGDSYEQYF.

The chain joins TRBV30 to TRBJ2-7, with D unclear. Germline values: CDR1 GTSNPN, CDR2 SVGIG (reference sequence). The CDR3 totals 12 residues. The V end lost 6 bases, the J end lost 6 bases, and 15 bases lay between the germline ends. DNA for the CDR3: TGTGCCTGTGCGTCCCCCCCGGGCGAGCAGTACTTC. It yields the protein CACASPPGEQYF.

This clone was recorded a few times. The J gene is TRBJ1-1, the V gene TRBV29-1; the match to TRBD1 covers 8 bases. J gave up 3 bases and V 6 bases, and 12 bases lay outside the gene matches. Germline V CDR1 and CDR2: SQVTM, ANQGSEA. There are 15 residues in the CDR3. CDR3 nucleotide sequence: TGCAGCGTCCGACAGGGGTGGGGAATGGACACTGAAGCTTTCTTT. It specifies CSVRQGWGMDTEAFF.

This sequence joins TRBV19 and TRBJ2-3; 12 bases match TRBD2. The germline V gene has CDR1 LNHDA and CDR2 SQIVND (reference sequence). V shed 2 bases and J 4 bases; nucleotides not matched to a gene: 4. This CDR3 is built from 16 residues. This chain's CDR3 is CASSIRLAGGADTQYF. The CDR3 region has the DNA TGTGCCAGTAGTATACGCCTAGCGGGGGGGGCAGATACGCAGTATTTT.

This clone was counted between two and nine times. The genes are TRBV15 and TRBJ2-2, with a tentative D call TRBD1 (6 bases). Between the trimmed V and J ends, which lost 5 bases and 3 bases, there was a span of 13 bases. Germline CDR1 is LNHNV and CDR2 is YYDKDF (reference sequence). There are 15 residues in the CDR3. The CDR3 is CATSEQGKDTGELFF. In DNA form, the CDR3 reads TGTGCCACCAGCGAGCAGGGGAAGGACACCGGGGAGCTGTTTTTT.

This rearrangement joins TRBV30 to TRBJ2-7; D ambiguous. This CDR3 region has 12 residues. Germline CDR1 is GTSNPN and CDR2 is SVGIG (reference sequence). The V gene lost 1 base and the J gene lost 1 base, with 5 bases spanning the gap. CDR3 sequence reads: CAWSETSYEQYF. As DNA, the CDR3 is TGTGCCTGGAGTGAAACATCCTACGAGCAGTACTTC.

The rearrangement links TRBV5-6 to TRBJ1-6; maybe TRBD1 (5 bases). There are 19 residues in the CDR3. Trimming took 4 bases from V and 0 from J, leaving 20 bases between them. The V gene's germline CDR1 is SGHDT and CDR2 YYEEEE. CDR3 bases: TGTGCCAGCAGCGACAGAATAAAAGACCGGAGCTCCTATAATTCACCCCTCCACTTT. It translates to CASSDRIKDRSSYNSPLHF. The full variable domain, its missing parts supplied by reference TRBV5-6 and TRBJ1-6, is DAGVTQSPTHLIKTRGQQVTLRCSPKSGHDTVSWYQQALGQGPQFIFQYYEEEERQRGNFPDRFSGHQFPNYSSELNVNALLLGDSALYLCASSDRIKDRSSYNSPLHFGNGTRLTVT.

The V and J genes are TRBV19 and TRBJ1-2; D is unresolved. V lost 7 bases, J lost 8 bases, and 14 bases lay in between. CDR1 LNHDA and CDR2 SQIVND come from the germline V gene (reference sequence). This CDR3 is 12 amino acids long. The DNA for the CDR3 is TGTGCCAGTACGGGGAAGTCGGCCGGCTACACCTTC. Translation gives CASTGKSAGYTF.

The chain recombines TRBV27 with TRBJ2-2; 9 bases are a match to TRBD2. This CDR3 region has 18 residues. V trimming: 2 bases; J trimming: 5 bases; junction bases outside the gene matches: 12. Germline loops: CDR1 MNHEY, CDR2 SMNVEV (reference sequence). The CDR3 DNA is TGTGCCAGCAGTTTAATATGGCGGGGGGGGATCTTAACCGGGGAGCTGTTTTTT. It translates to CASSLIWRGGILTGELFF.

The chain employs TRBV6-5 and TRBJ2-1; D is uncertain. CDR3 size: 16 residues. Looked up from germline, CDR1 is MNHEY and CDR2 is SVGAGI. V was cut by 0 bases and J by 0 bases, with 9 bases left in between. The CDR3 DNA follows: TGTGCCAGCAGTTACTCGAAATGGAGCTCCTACAATGAGCAGTTCTTC. Translated: CASSYSKWSSYNEQFF.